The 29 T cell receptor beta chains presented below share a single source sample, sequenced in a study of lung T cells in sarcoidosis with Löfgren's syndrome. One entry per CDR3 protein results from TCRdb running MiXCR on the reads. The sample records 1,200 or so distinct CDR3 sequences, around 29% being singletons. Sequencing was carried out using CD4+ T cells from PBMCs. These receptors were obtained from a human donor with sarcoidosis (Löfgren's syndrome or another form), or a control subject (not recorded which).

This clonotype is medium-sized by share. At one boundary the junction diverges from the germline segment, which might be a read error. The chain recombines TRBV10-3 with TRBJ1-4, with TRBD1 matching over 7 bases. Germline loops: CDR1 ENHRY, CDR2 SYGVKD. CDR3 length equals 13 residues. The CDR3 region has the DNA TGTGCCGTCAGGGGGTCATTAGAAGAAAAACTGTTTTTT. Amino acid sequence: CAVRGSLEEKLFF.

Points on this clonotype: Here the CDR3 omits its conserved ending phenylalanine or tryptophan, so a read error is the likely source. The V call is TRBV4-1, the J call TRBJ1-6; 7 bases agree with TRBD1. The CDR3 loop spans 16 amino acids. The germline gives CDR1 MGHRA, CDR2 YSYEKL. The CDR3 loop reads CASSQGMAGGNSPLHL. The CDR3 DNA reads TGCGCTAGCAGCCAAGGTATGGCAGGGGGGAATTCACCCCTCCACTTG.

Relative to its sample, this clonotype is medium-sized. The V and J genes are TRBV14 and TRBJ2-3; the D is unclear. This CDR3 has 13 amino acids. Germline V CDR1 and CDR2: SGHDN, FVKESK. V lost 8 bases and J lost 1, with 10 bases in between. Here the CDR3 reads CASRRGGTDTQYF. CDR3 coding DNA: TGTGCCAGCCGCCGTGGTGGCACAGATACGCAGTATTTT.

By share, this clonotype ranks as medium-sized. The chain employs TRBV7-2 and TRBJ2-4; D is uncertain. V was trimmed by 0 bases and J by 7 bases, leaving 7 bases between them. This CDR3 has 13 residues. In germline, CDR1 is SGHTA, CDR2 FQGNSA. DNA of the CDR3: TGTGCCAGCAGCTTAGCCCATGGGAACATTCAGTACTTC. Translated: CASSLAHGNIQYF.

The gene calls are TRBV7-2 and TRBJ1-1, with 8 bases fitting TRBD1. This CDR3 contains 13 residues. Unmatched junction bases numbered 14, after V lost 6 bases and J lost 14 bases. From germline, CDR1 is SGHTA and CDR2 FQGNSA. CDR3 sequence (DNA): TGTGCCAGCAGTTTCAACCGGGACAGGCCGGCCTTCTTT. Protein: CASSFNRDRPAFF.

This clonotype is deemed medium-sized. This chain joins TRBV20-1 and TRBJ2-1; TRBD2 aligns across 9 bases. The CDR3 sequence is 15 residues long. Germline V gene sequence: CDR1 DFQATT, CDR2 SNEGSKA (reference sequence). J was trimmed by 6 bases and V by 3 bases; bases with no gene match: 9. DNA of the CDR3: TGCAGTGCTAGTTCCCCGGGACTAGCTTTCAATGAGCAGTTCTTC. Its protein product is CSASSPGLAFNEQFF.

By share, this clonotype counts as large. This sequence joins TRBV12-3 or TRBV12-4 and TRBJ2-1, with 9 positions matching TRBD1. The J segment lost 7 bases and the V segment lost 4 bases, leaving 5 bases of the junction unmatched. The CDR3 runs to 14 residues. CDR3: CASSYRGRGNEQFF. In nucleotides, the CDR3 is TGTGCCAGCAGTTACAGGGGGCGCGGGAATGAGCAGTTCTTC.

This clonotype is labeled as large. V is TRBV7-9 and J is TRBJ2-7, with 7 bases fitting TRBD1. The V and J ends lost 5 bases and 11 bases, in that order; junction bases with no gene match: 6. The CDR3 covers 11 residues. Germline V CDR1 and CDR2: SEHNR, FQNEAQ (reference sequence). CDR3 protein: CASSATGTKYF. The CDR3 coding sequence is TGTGCCAGCAGCGCGACAGGGACAAAGTACTTC.

This clonotype has just a few counts. A junction boundary mismatches the germline segment, possibly from a read error. The CDR3 DNA reads TGCGGTGCTCGTAGGCAGCCAAATCAGCCCCAGCATTTT. It is translated as CGARRQPNQPQHF. This sequence joins TRBV20-1 and TRBJ1-5; the D is unclear. Germline CDR1 DFQATT, CDR2 SNEGSKA (reference sequence). The CDR3 contains 13 residues.

V is TRBV28 and J is TRBJ2-7; the D gene is possibly TRBD1 (7 bases). CDR3 length equals 12 residues. Germline V gives CDR1 MDHEN, CDR2 SYDVKM. CDR3 sequence: CVCRGDSYEQYV. The CDR3 DNA reads TGTGTCTGCAGGGGGGATTCCTACGAGCAGTACGTC.

The rearrangement uses TRBV18 and TRBJ1-1; D gene unclear. Germline assignment: CDR1 KGHSH and CDR2 LQKENI. This CDR3 comprises 15 residues. Between the trimmed V and J ends, which lost 3 bases and 2 bases, there was a span of 13 bases. This CDR3 reads CASSPSGATNTEAFF. The CDR3 coding sequence is TGTGCCAGCTCACCGTCAGGTGCGACTAACACTGAAGCTTTCTTT.

By its share, this clonotype is large (0.1 to 1%). J is TRBJ1-4 and V is TRBV15; possible D gene TRBD1, 5 bases. This CDR3 has 15 residues. The V and J ends lost 0 bases and 5 bases respectively, with 10 bases between them. Germline CDR1 reads LNHNV; CDR2 reads YYDKDF (reference sequence). CDR3 sequence reads: CATSRDMTVNEKLFF. CDR3 nucleotides: TGTGCCACCAGCAGAGATATGACAGTCAATGAAAAACTGTTTTTT. The whole variable domain, remainder taken from reference TRBV15 and TRBJ1-4, is DAMVIQNPRYQVTQFGKPVTLSCSQTLNHNVMYWYQQKSSQAPKLLFHYYDKDFNNEADTPDNFQSRRPNTSFCFLDIRSPGLGDTAMYLCATSRDMTVNEKLFFGSGTQLSVL.

By share, this clonotype ranks as large. V is TRBV29-1 and J is TRBJ1-3; D gene uncertain. The CDR3 has 12 residues. Germline assignment: CDR1 SQVTM and CDR2 ANQGSEA. V lost 4 bases and J lost 3, with 7 bases in between. The CDR3 DNA sequence: TGCAGCGTTGGGAAGAATGGAAACACCATATATTTT. It yields the protein CSVGKNGNTIYF.

A single count supports this clonotype. In this CDR3 the conserved last residue, phenylalanine or tryptophan, is missing, so a read error is likely. This chain joins TRBV10-3 and TRBJ1-1; D gene ambiguous. CDR1 is ENHRY, CDR2 SYGVKD, per germline. This CDR3 region has 11 residues. DNA for the CDR3: TGTGCCAGCCTTCAGAACACTGGAGCTTTCTCT. It translates to CASLQNTGAFS.

In regard to this clonotype: The junction and the germline gene differ at one end; a read error may be behind it. The chain couples TRBV2 to TRBJ2-5; TRBD1 matches 7 bases. Germline assignment: CDR1 SNHLY and CDR2 FYNNEI. The CDR3 loop spans 13 amino acids. The CDR3 DNA is TGTGCCAGCCTCCGGGACAGACAAGGGACCCAGTACTTC. It translates to CASLRDRQGTQYF.

This clonotype was detected many times. The rearrangement uses TRBV29-1 and TRBJ2-3, with 13 bases matching TRBD2. Germline V gene sequence: CDR1 SQVTM, CDR2 ANQGSEA. Unmatched junction bases numbered 0, after V lost 4 bases and J lost 5 bases. This CDR3 comprises 13 residues. The CDR3 region is CSVGTSGGDTQYF. In nucleotides, the CDR3 is TGCAGCGTTGGGACTAGCGGGGGAGATACGCAGTATTTT.

The chain links TRBV20-1 to TRBJ2-1; D perhaps matches TRBD2 (6 bases). Germline V lookup: CDR1 DFQATT, CDR2 SNEGSKA (reference sequence). The CDR3 length is 12 residues. CDR3: CGNAGSYNEQFF. CDR3 coding DNA: TGCGGGAATGCGGGATCCTACAATGAGCAGTTCTTC.

This clonotype counts as medium-sized. This chain links TRBV5-4 with TRBJ2-5; TRBD1 agrees at 9 bases. Germline CDR1 and CDR2: SGHNT and YYREEE (reference sequence). The CDR3 runs to 14 residues. V gave up 4 bases and J gave up 3 bases; unmatched junction bases: 4. CDR3 residues: CASSRRDREETQYF. The CDR3 bases are TGTGCCAGCAGCCGACGGGACAGGGAAGAGACCCAGTACTTC.

This clonotype is labeled as large. The CDR3 spells CASSAYRGPTYEQYF. CDR3 sequence (DNA): TGTGCCAGCAGCGCCTACAGGGGTCCCACCTACGAGCAGTACTTC. This sequence joins TRBV6-1 and TRBJ2-7; 7 bases match TRBD1. V lost 6 bases to trimming and J lost 2 bases; unmatched junction nucleotides: 10. Germline values: CDR1 MNHNS, CDR2 SASEGT. This CDR3 contains 15 residues.

This clonotype is deemed large. This chain joins TRBV12-3 or TRBV12-4 and TRBJ1-4; 9 nucleotides agree with TRBD1. V was clipped by 6 bases and J by 8 bases; unmatched bases: 7. The CDR3 has 14 residues. The CDR3, as DNA: TGTGCCAGCAGCCGGACAGGGGTTCGAGAAAAACTGTTTTTT. Residues: CASSRTGVREKLFF.

For this clonotype: The junction departs from the called germline gene at one end, perhaps through a read error. The chain links TRBV12-3 or TRBV12-4 to TRBJ2-3; D uncertain. The CDR3 is 13 residues long. The CDR3 reads CDSSLQIANKQYF. Written as DNA, the CDR3 is TGTGACAGCAGTCTACAGATAGCAAATAAGCAGTATTTT.

Details on this clonotype: The CDR3 carries no conserved terminal phenylalanine or tryptophan, so it likely arises from a read error. This chain uses TRBV27 with TRBJ1-1, with D possibly matching TRBD1 (5 bases). The CDR3 loop spans 15 amino acids. Germline assignment: CDR1 MNHEY and CDR2 SMNVEV (reference sequence). The CDR3 reads CASGLLAGGRTEAFL. CDR3 coding DNA: TGTGCCAGCGGTTTATTGGCCGGGGGACGAACTGAAGCTTTCTTG.

For this clonotype: At one boundary the junction diverges from the germline segment, which might be a read error. V and J are TRBV20-1 and TRBJ1-1; D possibly corresponds to TRBD1 (5 bases). Germline CDR1 and CDR2: DFQATT and SNEGSKA (reference sequence). The CDR3 has 15 residues. The DNA of the CDR3 is TGCAGTGCTAGATCCAGTCCCCCCAGGGCTACTGAAGCCCTCTTT. It translates to CSARSSPPRATEALF.

A remark on this clonotype: This may stem from a read error, because a much larger clone lies one nucleotide away. The chain carries TRBV2 and TRBJ2-5, with D possibly being TRBD1 (6 bases). The CDR3 runs 13 residues. The germline gives CDR1 SNHLY, CDR2 FYNNEI. The CDR3: CAGKGTGIEAQCF. DNA for the CDR3: TGTGCCGGAAAGGGCACAGGGATTGAGGCCCAGTGCTTC.

The rearrangement links TRBV28 to TRBJ2-3; the D is unclear. The CDR3 runs to 15 residues. CDR1 is MDHEN and CDR2 is SYDVKM in the germline V gene. With 9 bases removed from V and 2 bases from J, the gap between germline ends came to 18 bases. The CDR3 loop is CASSPRSQHTDTQYF. The CDR3, as DNA: TGTGCCAGTAGTCCTAGATCCCAACACACAGATACGCAGTATTTT.

In this sample, this clonotype is large. J is TRBJ1-1 and V is TRBV28, with 11 bases that match TRBD1. The CDR3 has 16 amino acids. V lost 4 bases and J lost 0; bases outside the gene matches: 4. Looked up from germline, CDR1 is MDHEN and CDR2 is SYDVKM. This chain's CDR3 is CASSSPGQGVNTEAFF. CDR3 DNA: TGTGCCAGCAGTTCGCCGGGACAGGGGGTGAACACTGAAGCTTTCTTT. The whole variable domain, filled in from reference TRBV28 and TRBJ1-1, reads DVKVTQSSRYLVKRTGEKVFLECVQDMDHENMFWYRQDPGLGLRLIYFSYDVKMKEKGDIPEGYSVSREKKERFSLILESASTNQTSMYLCASSSPGQGVNTEAFFGQGTRLTVV.

CDR3 loop: CASSQALGRRGYF. The CDR3 DNA reads as TGTGCCAGCAGCCAGGCACTCGGGCGACGTGGGTATTTT. This chain links TRBV7-9 with TRBJ2-3; D unresolved. CDR3 size: 13 residues. From germline, CDR1 is SEHNR and CDR2 FQNEAQ (reference sequence). V was trimmed by 5 bases and J by 14 bases, leaving 20 bases between them.

By sample fraction, this clonotype is large (0.1 to 1%). The genes are TRBV6-1 and TRBJ1-5; D gene unclear. This CDR3 has 13 residues. Germline assignment: CDR1 MNHNS and CDR2 SASEGT. V lost 0 bases to trimming and J lost 5 bases, with 5 bases between them. DNA of the CDR3: TGTGCCAGCAGTGAAGCGGTGGATCAGCCCCAGCATTTT. It yields the protein CASSEAVDQPQHF.

CDR3 coding DNA: TGTGCCAGCAGCCCCCTTGGCAGGGGCAACACAGATACGCAGTATTTT. Its translation is CASSPLGRGNTDTQYF. V and J are TRBV7-3 and TRBJ2-3, with D perhaps TRBD1 (6 bases). There are 16 residues in the CDR3. Between the trimmed V and J ends, which lost 5 bases and 2 bases, there was a span of 17 bases. From germline, CDR1 is SGHTA and CDR2 FQGTGA.